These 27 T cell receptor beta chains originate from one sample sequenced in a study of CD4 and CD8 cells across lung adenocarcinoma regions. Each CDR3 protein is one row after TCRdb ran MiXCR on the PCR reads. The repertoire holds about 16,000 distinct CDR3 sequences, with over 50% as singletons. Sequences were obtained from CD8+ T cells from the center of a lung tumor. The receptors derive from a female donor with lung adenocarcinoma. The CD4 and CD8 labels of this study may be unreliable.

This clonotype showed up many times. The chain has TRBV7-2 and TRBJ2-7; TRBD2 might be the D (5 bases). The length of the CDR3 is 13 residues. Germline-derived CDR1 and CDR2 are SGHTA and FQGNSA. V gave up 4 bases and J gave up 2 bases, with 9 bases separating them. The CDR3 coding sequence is TGTGCCAGCAGCTACCGGGGAGCCTACGAGCAGTACTTC. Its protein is CASSYRGAYEQYF. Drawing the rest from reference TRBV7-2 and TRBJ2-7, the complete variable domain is GAGVSQSPSNKVTEKGKDVELRCDPISGHTALYWYRQSLGQGLEFLIYFQGNSAPDKSGLPSDRFSAERTGGSVSTLTIQRTQQEDSAVYLCASSYRGAYEQYFGPGTRLTVT.

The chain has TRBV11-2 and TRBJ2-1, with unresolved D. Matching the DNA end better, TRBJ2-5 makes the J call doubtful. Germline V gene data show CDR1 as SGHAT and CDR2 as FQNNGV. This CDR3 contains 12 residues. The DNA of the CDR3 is TGTGCCAGCAGCTTAGATAGGCGGACCCAGTACTTC. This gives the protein CASSLDRRTQYF.

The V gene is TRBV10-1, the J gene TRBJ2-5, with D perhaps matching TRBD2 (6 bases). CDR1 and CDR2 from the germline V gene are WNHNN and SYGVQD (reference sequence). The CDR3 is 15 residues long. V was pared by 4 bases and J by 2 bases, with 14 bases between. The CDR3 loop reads CASSAAGGGQETQYF. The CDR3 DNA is TGCGCCAGCAGTGCTGCCGGTGGAGGGCAAGAGACCCAGTACTTC.

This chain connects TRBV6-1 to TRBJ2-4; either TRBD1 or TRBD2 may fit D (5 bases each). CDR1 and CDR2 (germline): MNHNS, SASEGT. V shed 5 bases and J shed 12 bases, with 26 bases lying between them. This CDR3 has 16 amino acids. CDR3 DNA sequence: TGTGCCAGCAGTCCTACGGGGCTGCCAGCCAAAGATACTCAGTACTTC. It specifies CASSPTGLPAKDTQYF.

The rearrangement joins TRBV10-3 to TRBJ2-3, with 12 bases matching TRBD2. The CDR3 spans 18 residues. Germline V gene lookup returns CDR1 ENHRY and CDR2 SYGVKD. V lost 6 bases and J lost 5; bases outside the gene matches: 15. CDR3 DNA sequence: TGTGCCATCAGACACAAACCTCTAGCGGGGGGGCCTGAAGATACGCAGTATTTT. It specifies CAIRHKPLAGGPEDTQYF.

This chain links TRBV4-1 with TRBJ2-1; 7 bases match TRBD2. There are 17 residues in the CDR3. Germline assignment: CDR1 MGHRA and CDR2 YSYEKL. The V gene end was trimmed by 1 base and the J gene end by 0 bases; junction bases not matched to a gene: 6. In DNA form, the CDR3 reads TGCGCCAGCAGCCAAGCGTATGGCGGGAGCTCCTACAATGAGCAGTTCTTC. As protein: CASSQAYGGSSYNEQFF.

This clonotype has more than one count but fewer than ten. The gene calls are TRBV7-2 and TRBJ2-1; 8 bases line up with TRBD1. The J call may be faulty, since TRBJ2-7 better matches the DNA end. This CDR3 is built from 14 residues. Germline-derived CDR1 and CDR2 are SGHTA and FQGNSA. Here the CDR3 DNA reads TGTGCCAGCAGCCCATCCGGACAGGGCTACGAGCAGTACTTC. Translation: CASSPSGQGYEQYF.

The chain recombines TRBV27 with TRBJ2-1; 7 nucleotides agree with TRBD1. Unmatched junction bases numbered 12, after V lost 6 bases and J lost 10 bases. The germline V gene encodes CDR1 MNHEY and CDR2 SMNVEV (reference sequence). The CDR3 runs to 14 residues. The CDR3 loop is CASSRDRNAPEQFF. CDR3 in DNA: TGTGCCAGCAGCCGGGACAGAAACGCACCAGAGCAGTTCTTC.

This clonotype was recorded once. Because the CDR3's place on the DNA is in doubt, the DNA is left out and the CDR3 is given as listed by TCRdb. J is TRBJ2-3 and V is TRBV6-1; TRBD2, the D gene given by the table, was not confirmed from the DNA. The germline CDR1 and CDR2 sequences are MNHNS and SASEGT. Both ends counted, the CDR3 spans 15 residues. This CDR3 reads CARGFGGGATETQYF.

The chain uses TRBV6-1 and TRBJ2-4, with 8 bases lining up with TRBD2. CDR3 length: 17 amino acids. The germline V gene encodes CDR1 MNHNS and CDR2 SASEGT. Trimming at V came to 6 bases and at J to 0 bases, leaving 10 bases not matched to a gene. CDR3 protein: CASSRRPGGGAKNIQYF. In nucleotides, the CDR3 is TGTGCCAGCAGCCGCCGACCGGGGGGGGGAGCCAAAAACATTCAGTACTTC.

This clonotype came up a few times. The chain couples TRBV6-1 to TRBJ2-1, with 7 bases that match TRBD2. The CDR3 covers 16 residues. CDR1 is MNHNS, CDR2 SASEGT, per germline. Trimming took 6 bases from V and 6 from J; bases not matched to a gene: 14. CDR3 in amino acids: CASRVLGAGAANEQFF. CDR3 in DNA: TGTGCCAGCAGGGTCCTAGGGGCGGGAGCCGCCAATGAGCAGTTCTTC.

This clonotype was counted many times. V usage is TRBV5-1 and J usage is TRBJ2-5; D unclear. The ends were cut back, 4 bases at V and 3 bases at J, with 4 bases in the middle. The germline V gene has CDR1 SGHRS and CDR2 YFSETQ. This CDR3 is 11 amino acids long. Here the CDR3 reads CASSIKETQYF. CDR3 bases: TGCGCCAGCAGCATAAAAGAGACCCAGTACTTC.

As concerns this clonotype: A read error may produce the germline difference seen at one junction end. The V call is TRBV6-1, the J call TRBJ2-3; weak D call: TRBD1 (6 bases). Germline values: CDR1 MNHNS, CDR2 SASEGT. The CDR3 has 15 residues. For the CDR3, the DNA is TGTGGCAGCGCCAAGGGGGTGAGGGGCAAAAATACTCAGTACTTT. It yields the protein CGSAKGVRGKNTQYF.

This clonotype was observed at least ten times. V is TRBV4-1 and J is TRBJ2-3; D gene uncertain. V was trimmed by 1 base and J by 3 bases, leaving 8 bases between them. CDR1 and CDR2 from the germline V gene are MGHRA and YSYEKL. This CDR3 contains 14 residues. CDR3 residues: CASSQVYGTDTQYF. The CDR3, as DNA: TGCGCCAGCAGCCAAGTGTATGGGACAGATACGCAGTATTTT.

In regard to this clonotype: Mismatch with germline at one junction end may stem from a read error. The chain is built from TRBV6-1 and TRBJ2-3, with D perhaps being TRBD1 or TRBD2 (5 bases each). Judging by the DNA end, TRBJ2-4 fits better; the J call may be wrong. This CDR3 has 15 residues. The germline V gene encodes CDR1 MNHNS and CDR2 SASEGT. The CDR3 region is CASGSGPSGKNIQYF. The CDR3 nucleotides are TGTGCCAGCGGCTCGGGGCCGAGCGGCAAAAATATTCAGTACTTC.

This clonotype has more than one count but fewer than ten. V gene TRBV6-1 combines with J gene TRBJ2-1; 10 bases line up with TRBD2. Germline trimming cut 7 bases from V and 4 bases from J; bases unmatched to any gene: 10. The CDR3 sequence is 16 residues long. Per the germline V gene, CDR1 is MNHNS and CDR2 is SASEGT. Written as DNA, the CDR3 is TGTGCCAGCACCCCCCGATTACTAGCGGGATACAATGAGCAGTTCTTC. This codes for CASTPRLLAGYNEQFF.

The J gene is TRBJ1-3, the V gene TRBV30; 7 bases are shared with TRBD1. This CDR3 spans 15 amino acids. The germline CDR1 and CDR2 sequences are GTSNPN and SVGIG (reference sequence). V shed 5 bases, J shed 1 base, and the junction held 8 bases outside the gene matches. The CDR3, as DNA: TGTGCCTGGGAGACAGGGTCGGAGTCTGGAAACACCATATATTTT. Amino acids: CAWETGSESGNTIYF.

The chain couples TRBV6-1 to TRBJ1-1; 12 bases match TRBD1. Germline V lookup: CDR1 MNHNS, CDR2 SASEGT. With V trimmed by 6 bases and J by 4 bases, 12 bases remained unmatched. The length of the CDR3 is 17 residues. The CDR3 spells CASSWTGTGGGFTEAFF. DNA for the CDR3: TGTGCCAGCAGCTGGACCGGGACAGGGGGCGGTTTCACTGAAGCTTTCTTT.

CDR3 region: CASSPDSAGVSPLHF. Here the CDR3 DNA reads TGTGCCAGCTCACCAGATTCGGCAGGGGTTTCACCCCTCCACTTT. The V gene is TRBV18, the J gene TRBJ1-6; D is possibly TRBD1 (6 bases). Per the germline V gene, CDR1 is KGHSH and CDR2 is LQKENI. Deletions cut 2 bases from V and 9 bases from J, with 14 bases between. CDR3 size: 15 residues.

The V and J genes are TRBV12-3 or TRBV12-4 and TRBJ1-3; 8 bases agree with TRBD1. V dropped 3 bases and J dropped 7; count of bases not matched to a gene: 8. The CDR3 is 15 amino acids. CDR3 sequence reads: CASSFRTGNINTIYF. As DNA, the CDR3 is TGTGCCAGCAGTTTCCGGACAGGGAATATTAACACCATATATTTT.

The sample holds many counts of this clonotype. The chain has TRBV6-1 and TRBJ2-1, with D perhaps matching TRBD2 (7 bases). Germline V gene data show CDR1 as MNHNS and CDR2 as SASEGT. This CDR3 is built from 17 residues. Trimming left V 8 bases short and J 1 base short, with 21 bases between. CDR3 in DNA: TGTGCCAGCCGCGATTGGGGGGGGCTTGAGTCCTACAATGAGCAGTTCTTC. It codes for CASRDWGGLESYNEQFF.

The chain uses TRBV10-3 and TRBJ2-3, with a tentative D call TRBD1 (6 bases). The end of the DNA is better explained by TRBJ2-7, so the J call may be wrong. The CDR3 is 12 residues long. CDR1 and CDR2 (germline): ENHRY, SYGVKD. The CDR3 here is CAGGSDPDTQYF. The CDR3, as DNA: TGTGCCGGGGGCAGTGACCCAGATACGCAGTACTTC.

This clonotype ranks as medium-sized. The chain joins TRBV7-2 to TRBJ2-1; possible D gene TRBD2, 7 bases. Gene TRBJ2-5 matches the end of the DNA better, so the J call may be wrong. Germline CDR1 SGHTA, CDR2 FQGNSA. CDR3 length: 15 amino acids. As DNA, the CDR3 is TGTGCCAGCAGCCTTTTTGGCGGGGGCGGGGAGACCCAGTACTTC. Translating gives CASSLFGGGGETQYF.

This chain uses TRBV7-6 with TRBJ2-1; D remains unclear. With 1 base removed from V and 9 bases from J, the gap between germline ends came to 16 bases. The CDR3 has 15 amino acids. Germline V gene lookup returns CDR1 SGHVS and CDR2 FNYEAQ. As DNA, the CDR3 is TGTGCCAGCAGCTTAGGGGCTTGGGTTCAATCTGAGCAGTTCTTC. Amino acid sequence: CASSLGAWVQSEQFF.

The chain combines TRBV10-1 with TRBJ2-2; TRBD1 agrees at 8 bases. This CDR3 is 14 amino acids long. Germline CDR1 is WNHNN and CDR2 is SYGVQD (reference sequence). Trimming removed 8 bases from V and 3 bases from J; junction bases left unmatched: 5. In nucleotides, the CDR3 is TGCGCCAGCTCCGGACAGGGAGACACCGGGGAGCTGTTTTTT. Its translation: CASSGQGDTGELFF.

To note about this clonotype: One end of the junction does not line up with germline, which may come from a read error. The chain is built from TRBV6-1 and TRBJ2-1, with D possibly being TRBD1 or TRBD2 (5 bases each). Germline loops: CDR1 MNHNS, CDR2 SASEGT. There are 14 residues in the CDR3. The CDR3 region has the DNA TGTGCGGGCAGCGAGGGGATAAGTGTCAATAAGCAGTATTTC. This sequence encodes CAGSEGISVNKQYF.

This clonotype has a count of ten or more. CDR3 loop: CASSLAGGPGVQFF. CDR3 sequence (DNA): TGTGCCAGCAGTCTAGCGGGGGGGCCCGGTGTGCAGTTCTTC. This chain connects TRBV6-4 to TRBJ2-1; TRBD2 agrees at 12 bases. With 5 bases clipped from V and 12 bases from J, the junction kept 8 bases outside the gene matches. The V gene's germline CDR1 is MRHNA and CDR2 SNTAGT. The CDR3 sequence is 14 residues long.